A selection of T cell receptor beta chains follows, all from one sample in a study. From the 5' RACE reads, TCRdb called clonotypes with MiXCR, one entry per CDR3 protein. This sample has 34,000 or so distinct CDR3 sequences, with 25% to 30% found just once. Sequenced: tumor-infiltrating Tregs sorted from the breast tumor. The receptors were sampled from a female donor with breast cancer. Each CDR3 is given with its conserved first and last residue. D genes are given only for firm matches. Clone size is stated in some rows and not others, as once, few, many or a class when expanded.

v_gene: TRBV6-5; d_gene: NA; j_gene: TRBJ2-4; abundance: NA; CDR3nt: TGTGCCAGCAGTGGCACAGGGATAGCCAAAAACATTCAGTACTTC; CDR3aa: CASSGTGIAKNIQYF
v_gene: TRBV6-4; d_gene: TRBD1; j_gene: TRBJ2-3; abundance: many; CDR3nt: TGTGCCAGCAGTAAAGGGGGCAGCTCAGATACGCAGTATTTT; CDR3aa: CASSKGGSSDTQYF
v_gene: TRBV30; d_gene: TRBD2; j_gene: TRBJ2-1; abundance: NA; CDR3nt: TGTGCCTCCGAGCGGGAGGTGTACAATGAGCGGTTCTTC; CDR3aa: CASEREVYNERFF
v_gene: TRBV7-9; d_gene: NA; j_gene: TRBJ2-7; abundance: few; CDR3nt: TGTGCCAGCAGCCCTACCGGGGACGAGCAGTACTTC; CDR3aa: CASSPTGDEQYF
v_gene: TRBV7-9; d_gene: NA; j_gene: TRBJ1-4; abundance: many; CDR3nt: TGTGCCAGCAGCCCGAAGGACCTAACTAATGAAAAACTGTTTTTT; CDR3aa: CASSPKDLTNEKLFF
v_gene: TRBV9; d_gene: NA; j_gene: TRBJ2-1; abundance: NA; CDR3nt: TGTGCCAGCAGCGTGTCCCGGGAGTACTCCCACAATGTGCAGTTCTTC; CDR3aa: CASSVSREYSHNVQFF
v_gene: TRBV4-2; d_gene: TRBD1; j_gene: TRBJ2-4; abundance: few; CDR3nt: TGTGCCAGCAGCCAAGCCCCGGACAGGGGTGACATTCAGTACTTC; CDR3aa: CASSQAPDRGDIQYF
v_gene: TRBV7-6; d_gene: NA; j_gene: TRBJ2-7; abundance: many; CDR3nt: TGTGCCAGCAGCTTATTGGTGGCAGGGAGCTCCTACGAGCAGTACTTC; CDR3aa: CASSLLVAGSSYEQYF
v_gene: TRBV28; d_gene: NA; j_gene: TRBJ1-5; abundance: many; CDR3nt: TGTGCCAGCAGCACGGGAAGTCATCAGCCCCAGCATTTT; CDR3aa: CASSTGSHQPQHF
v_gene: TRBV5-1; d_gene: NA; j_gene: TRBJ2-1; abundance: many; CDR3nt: TGCGCCAGCAGCTTGGGCCAGTACAATGAGCAGTTCTTC; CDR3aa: CASSLGQYNEQFF
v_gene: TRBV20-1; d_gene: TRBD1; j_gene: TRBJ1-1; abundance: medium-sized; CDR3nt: TGCAGTGCGGCCCTTCGAGGGGGCAGGGACACTGAAGCTTTCTTT; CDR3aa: CSAALRGGRDTEAFF
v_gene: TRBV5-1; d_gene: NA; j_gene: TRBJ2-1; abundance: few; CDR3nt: TGCGCCAGCAGCTTGGTTCCTAGTAGTGAGCAGTTCTTC; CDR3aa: CASSLVPSSEQFF
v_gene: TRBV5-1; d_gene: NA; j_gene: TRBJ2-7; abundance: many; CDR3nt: TGCGCCAGCAGCTTGGGGGGAGACGACGAGCAGTACTTC; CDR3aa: CASSLGGDDEQYF
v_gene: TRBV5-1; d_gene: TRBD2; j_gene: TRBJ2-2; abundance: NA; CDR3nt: TGCGCCAGCAGCGCGACTAGCGGGATTGCGAACACCGGGGAGCTGTTTTTT; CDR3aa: CASSATSGIANTGELFF
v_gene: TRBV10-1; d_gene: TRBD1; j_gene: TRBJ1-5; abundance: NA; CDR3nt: TGCGCCAGCAGTGAGTCGGACAGGGGGCCGGGGCAGCCCCAGCATTTT; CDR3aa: CASSESDRGPGQPQHF
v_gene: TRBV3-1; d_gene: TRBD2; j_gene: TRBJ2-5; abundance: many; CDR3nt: TGTGCCAGCAGCCAAGTCCCGGGAGGTGAGACCCAGTACTTC; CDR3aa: CASSQVPGGETQYF
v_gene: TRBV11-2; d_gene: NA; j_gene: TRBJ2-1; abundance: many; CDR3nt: TGTGCCAGCAGCTTAGGACAACCCAATGAGCAGTTCTTC; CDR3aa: CASSLGQPNEQFF
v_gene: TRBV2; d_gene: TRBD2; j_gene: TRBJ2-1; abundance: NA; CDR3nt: TGTGCCAGCAGTGAACATGGACCAGCGGGAGCGCCGTCCTACAATGAGCAGTTCTTC; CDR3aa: CASSEHGPAGAPSYNEQFF
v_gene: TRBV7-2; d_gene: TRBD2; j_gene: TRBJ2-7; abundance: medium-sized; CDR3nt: TGTGCCAGCAGCTTAGCACGCGGGAGGGCCGCCGAGCAGTACTTC; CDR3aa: CASSLARGRAAEQYF
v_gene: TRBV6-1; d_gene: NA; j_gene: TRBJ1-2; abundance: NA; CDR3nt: TGTGCCAGCTTCCCCAGGGAGTCCCTTCGCTATGGCTACACCTTC; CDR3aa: CASFPRESLRYGYTF
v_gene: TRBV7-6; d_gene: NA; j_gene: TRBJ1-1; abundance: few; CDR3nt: TGTGCCAGCAGCTCCCGAGGATCAGGGGCCGGTGAAGCTTTCTTT; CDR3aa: CASSSRGSGAGEAFF
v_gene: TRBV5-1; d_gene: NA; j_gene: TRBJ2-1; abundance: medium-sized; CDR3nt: TGCGCCAGCAGCTTTTCCGGAGACGGCACGAATGAGCAGTTCTTC; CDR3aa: CASSFSGDGTNEQFF
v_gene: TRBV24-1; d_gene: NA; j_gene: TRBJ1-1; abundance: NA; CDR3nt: TGTGCCACCAGGGACTTAACGAACACTGAAGCTTTCTTT; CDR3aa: CATRDLTNTEAFF
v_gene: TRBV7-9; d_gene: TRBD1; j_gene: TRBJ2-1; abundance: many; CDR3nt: TGTGCCAGCAGCTCCGGCAGGGGGCCCTACAATGAGCAGTTCTTC; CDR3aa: CASSSGRGPYNEQFF
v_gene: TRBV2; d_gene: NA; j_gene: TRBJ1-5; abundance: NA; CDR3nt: TGTGCCAGCAGTGATAGAAGCGGCAATCAGCCCCAGCATTTT; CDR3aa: CASSDRSGNQPQHF
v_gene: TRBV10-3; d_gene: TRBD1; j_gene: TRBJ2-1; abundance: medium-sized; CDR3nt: TGTGCCATCAGTGAGTGGACAGGGAGCTCCTACAATGAGCAGTTCTTC; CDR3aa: CAISEWTGSSYNEQFF
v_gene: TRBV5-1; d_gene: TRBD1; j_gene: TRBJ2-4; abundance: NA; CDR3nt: TGCGCCAGCAGCACGGGGGACAGGGTGGACATTCAGTACTTC; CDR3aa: CASSTGDRVDIQYF
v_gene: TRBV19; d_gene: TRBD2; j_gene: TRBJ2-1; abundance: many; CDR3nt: TGTGCCAGTAGTATACAACGGACTAGCCGAAGCTCCTACAATGAGCAGTTCTTC; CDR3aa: CASSIQRTSRSSYNEQFF
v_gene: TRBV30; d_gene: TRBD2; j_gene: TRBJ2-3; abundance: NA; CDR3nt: TGTGCCTGGAGTGTCGGGACTAGCGGTTACACAGATACGCAGTATTTT; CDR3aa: CAWSVGTSGYTDTQYF
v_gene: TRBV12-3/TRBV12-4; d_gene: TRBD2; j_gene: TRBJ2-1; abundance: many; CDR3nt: TGTGCCAGCACAAGCGGGAGAAGGTCCTACAATGAGCAGTTCTTC; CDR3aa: CASTSGRRSYNEQFF
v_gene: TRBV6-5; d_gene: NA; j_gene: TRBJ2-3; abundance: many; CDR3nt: TGTGCCAGCAGTTACGGAAACACAGATACGCAGTATTTT; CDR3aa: CASSYGNTDTQYF
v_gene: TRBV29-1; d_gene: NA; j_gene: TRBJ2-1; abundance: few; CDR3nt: TGCAGCGCTCTGGTGGGAGGCAGCTGGGATGAGCAGTTCTTC; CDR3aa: CSALVGGSWDEQFF
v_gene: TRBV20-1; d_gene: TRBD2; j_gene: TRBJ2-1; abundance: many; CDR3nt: TGCAGTGCCCGGACTAGCGGGAGACCAGAGCAGTTCTTC; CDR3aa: CSARTSGRPEQFF
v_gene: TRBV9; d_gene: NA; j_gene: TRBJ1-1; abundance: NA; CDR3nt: TGTGCCAGCAGCGTAGAAAGGGAAGTAGGGGCTTTCTTT; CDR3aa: CASSVEREVGAFF
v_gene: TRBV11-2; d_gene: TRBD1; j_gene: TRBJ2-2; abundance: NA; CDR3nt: TGTGCCAGCAGCTCAAGACAGGGGGAGAACACCGGGGAGCTGTTTTTT; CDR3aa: CASSSRQGENTGELFF
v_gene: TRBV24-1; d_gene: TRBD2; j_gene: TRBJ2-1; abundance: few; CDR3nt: TGTGCCACCAGTGATACTGGACTAGCTGCCCTCAATGAGCAGTTCTTC; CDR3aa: CATSDTGLAALNEQFF
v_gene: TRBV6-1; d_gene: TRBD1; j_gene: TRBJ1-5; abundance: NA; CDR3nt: TGTGCCAGCACGAGCTGGGACAGGGGGCCTGAGCCCCAGCATTTT; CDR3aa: CASTSWDRGPEPQHF
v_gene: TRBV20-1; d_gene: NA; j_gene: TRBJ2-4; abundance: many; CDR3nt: TGCAGTGCCAGCAGGACGGCAAAAAACATTCAGTACTTC; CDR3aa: CSASRTAKNIQYF
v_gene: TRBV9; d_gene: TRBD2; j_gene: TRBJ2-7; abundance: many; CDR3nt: TGTGCCAGCAGCGTAGCCAGCGGGAGGCCGAGTTACGAGCAGTACTTC; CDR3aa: CASSVASGRPSYEQYF
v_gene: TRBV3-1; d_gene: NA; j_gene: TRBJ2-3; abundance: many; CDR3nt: TGTGCCAGCAGCCCTCTGAGGGGAGGCACAGATACGCAGTATTTT; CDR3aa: CASSPLRGGTDTQYF
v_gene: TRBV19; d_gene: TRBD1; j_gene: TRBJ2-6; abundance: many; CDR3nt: TGTGCCAGTAGATCGGGGACAGGTCCCTCTGGGGCCAACGTCCTGACTTTC; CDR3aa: CASRSGTGPSGANVLTF
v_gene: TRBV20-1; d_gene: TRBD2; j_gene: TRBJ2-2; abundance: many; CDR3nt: TGCAGTGCTAGAGATTGGCTAGCGGAGGGCACCGGGGAGCTGTTTTTT; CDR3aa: CSARDWLAEGTGELFF
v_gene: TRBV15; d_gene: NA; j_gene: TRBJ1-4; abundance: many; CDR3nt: TGTGCCACCAGCAACCCACAGGGAAGGGGTGAAAAACTGTTTTTT; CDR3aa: CATSNPQGRGEKLFF
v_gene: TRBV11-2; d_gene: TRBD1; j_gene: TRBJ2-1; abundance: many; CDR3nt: TGTGCCAGCAGCAACCCAGGGACAGGCTTATGCGGCAATGAGCAGTTCTTC; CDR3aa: CASSNPGTGLCGNEQFF
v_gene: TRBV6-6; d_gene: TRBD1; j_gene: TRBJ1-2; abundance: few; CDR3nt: TGTGCCAGCAGTTACGCACAGGGGGACTATGGCTACACCTTC; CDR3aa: CASSYAQGDYGYTF
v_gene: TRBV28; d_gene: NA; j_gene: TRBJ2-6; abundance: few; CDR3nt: TGTGCCAGCAGTAGGCCCGGGTGGGCCTCTGGGGCCAACGTCCTGACTTTC; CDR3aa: CASSRPGWASGANVLTF
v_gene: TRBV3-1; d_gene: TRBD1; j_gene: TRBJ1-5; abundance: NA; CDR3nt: TGTGCCAGCACCCAACCATACAGGGGGCATCCCAATCAGCCCCAGCATTTT; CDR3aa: CASTQPYRGHPNQPQHF
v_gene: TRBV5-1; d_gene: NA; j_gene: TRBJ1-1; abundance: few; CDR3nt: TGCGCCAGCAGCTTGGCGGATCCGGGAGTCAATGAAGCTTTCTTT; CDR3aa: CASSLADPGVNEAFF
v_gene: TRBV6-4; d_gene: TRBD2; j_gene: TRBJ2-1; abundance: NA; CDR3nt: TGTGCCAGCAGTGACTCTGCGGGACTAGCGGGAGGGGTTGAGCAGTTCTTC; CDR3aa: CASSDSAGLAGGVEQFF
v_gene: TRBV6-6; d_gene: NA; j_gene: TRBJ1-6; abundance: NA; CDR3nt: TGTGCCAGCAGTCCACAGGGTGGTTATTCACCCCTCCACTTT; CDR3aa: CASSPQGGYSPLHF
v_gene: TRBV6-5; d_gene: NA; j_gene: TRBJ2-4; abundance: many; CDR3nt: TGTGCCAGCAGTGTGGCTAGAGGGCTGGGGGTTGCCAAAAACATTCAGTACTTC; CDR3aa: CASSVARGLGVAKNIQYF
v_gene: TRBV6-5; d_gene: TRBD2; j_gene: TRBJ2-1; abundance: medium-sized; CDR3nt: TGTGCCAGCAGTTCTTCCCGACTAGCGGGAGTGCACAATGAGCAGTTCTTC; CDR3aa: CASSSSRLAGVHNEQFF
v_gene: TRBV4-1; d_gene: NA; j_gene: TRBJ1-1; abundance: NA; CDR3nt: TGCGCCAGCAGCCGGACCCCGATCGGGGTAGGACGCACTGAAGCTTTCTTT; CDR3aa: CASSRTPIGVGRTEAFF
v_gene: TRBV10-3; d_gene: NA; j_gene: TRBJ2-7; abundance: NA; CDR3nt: TGTGCCATCAGTGAGGCCTCTCACGAGCAGTACTTC; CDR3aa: CAISEASHEQYF
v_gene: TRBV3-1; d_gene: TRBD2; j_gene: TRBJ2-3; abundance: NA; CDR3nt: TGTGCCAGCAGCGCGATAGCGGGAGTGTCAGATACGCAGTATTTT; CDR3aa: CASSAIAGVSDTQYF
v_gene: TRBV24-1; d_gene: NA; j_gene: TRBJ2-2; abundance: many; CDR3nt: TGTGCCACCAGTGATATCGACACCAACACCGGGGAGCTGTTTTTT; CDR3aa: CATSDIDTNTGELFF
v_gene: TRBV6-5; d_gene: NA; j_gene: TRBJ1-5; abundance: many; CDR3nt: TGTGCCAGCAGTGTAGATGGGGGCAATCAGCCCCAGCATTTT; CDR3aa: CASSVDGGNQPQHF
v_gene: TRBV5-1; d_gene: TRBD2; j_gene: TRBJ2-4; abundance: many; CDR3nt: TGCGCCAGCAGGGGCGGGAGTAGGGACATTCAGTACTTC; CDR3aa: CASRGGSRDIQYF
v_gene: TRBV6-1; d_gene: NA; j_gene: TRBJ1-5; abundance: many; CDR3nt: TGTGCCAGCAGTGAACTTGGGGGATGGAGTAGCAATCAGCCCCAGCATTTT; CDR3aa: CASSELGGWSSNQPQHF
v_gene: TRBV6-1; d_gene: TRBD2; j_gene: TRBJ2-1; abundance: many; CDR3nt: TGTGCCAGCAGTGGCCCATCCAGCGGGAGGGCCGCTGAGCAGTTCTTC; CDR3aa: CASSGPSSGRAAEQFF